These 2 T cell receptor beta chains were all obtained from the same sample, sequenced in a study of cytomegalovirus exposure and HLA in healthy donors. Both 60 Vbeta primers and 13 Jbeta primers went into the PCR. The assay was immunoSEQ multiplex PCR, and TCRdb's table has in-frame clones only and misses some. The profile shows 90,000 to 150,000 clones, almost 85% of them singletons. Sequencing used PBMCs. The source is a woman aged 18-29 years in good health and CMV-seronegative.

The rearrangement joins TRBV19 to TRBJ1-4; D is uncertain. Trimming took 7 bases from V and 7 from J, leaving 4 bases between them. The CDR3 totals 10 residues. From germline, CDR1 is LNHDA and CDR2 SQIVND (reference sequence). The CDR3 reads CASMSEKLFF. The DNA of the CDR3 is TGTGCCAGTATGAGTGAAAAACTGTTTTTT.

This chain links TRBV4-1 with TRBJ1-2, with D possibly TRBD1 on 6 matching bases. Germline V gene sequence: CDR1 MGHRA, CDR2 YSYEKL. This CDR3 is built from 14 residues. Trimming left V 4 bases short and J 8 bases short, with 17 bases between. Here the CDR3 reads CASSPVVGGEGYTF. CDR3 nucleotides: TGCGCCAGCAGCCCAGTTGTAGGGGGTGAAGGCTACACCTTC.